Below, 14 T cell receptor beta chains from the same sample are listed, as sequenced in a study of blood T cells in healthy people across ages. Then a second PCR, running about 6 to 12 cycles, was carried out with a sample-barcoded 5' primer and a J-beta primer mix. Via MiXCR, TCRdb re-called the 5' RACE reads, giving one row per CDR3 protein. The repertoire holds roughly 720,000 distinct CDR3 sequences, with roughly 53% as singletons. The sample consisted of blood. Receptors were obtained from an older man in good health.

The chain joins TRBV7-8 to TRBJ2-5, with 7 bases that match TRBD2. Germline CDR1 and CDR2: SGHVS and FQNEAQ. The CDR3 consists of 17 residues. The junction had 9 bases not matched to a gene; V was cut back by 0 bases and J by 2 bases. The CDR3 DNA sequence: TGTGCCAGCAGCTTAGCTGCTTCAGCGGGGATTCAAGAGACCCAGTACTTC. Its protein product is CASSLAASAGIQETQYF.

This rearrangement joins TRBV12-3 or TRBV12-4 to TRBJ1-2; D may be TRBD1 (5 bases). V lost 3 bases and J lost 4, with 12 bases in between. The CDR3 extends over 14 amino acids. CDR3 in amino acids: CASSFKGMGYGYTF. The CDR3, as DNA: TGTGCCAGCAGTTTTAAGGGGATGGGCTATGGCTACACCTTC.

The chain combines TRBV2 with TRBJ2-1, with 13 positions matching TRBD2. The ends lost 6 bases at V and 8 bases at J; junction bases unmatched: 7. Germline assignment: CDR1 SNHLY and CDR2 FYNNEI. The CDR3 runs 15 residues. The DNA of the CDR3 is TGTGCCAGCAGAGAGACTAGCGGGAGGTCGGATGAGCAGTTCTTC. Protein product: CASRETSGRSDEQFF.

In DNA, the CDR3 is TGTGCCAGCAGCCTGAGGACTAGCGGGAGGTATACGCAGTATTTT. Translation: CASSLRTSGRYTQYF. V gene TRBV7-8 combines with J gene TRBJ2-3; TRBD2 agrees at 14 bases. Trimming took 5 bases from V and 7 from J; bases not matched to a gene: 5. Germline V gene lookup returns CDR1 SGHVS and CDR2 FQNEAQ. There are 15 residues in the CDR3. The full variable domain, in which reference TRBV7-8 and TRBJ2-3 provide the parts outside the CDR3, is GAGVSQSPRYKVAKRGQDVALRCDPISGHVSLFWYQQALGQGPEFLTYFQNEAQLDKSGLPSDRFFAERPEGSVSTLKIQRTQQEDSAVYLCASSLRTSGRYTQYFGPGTRLTVL.

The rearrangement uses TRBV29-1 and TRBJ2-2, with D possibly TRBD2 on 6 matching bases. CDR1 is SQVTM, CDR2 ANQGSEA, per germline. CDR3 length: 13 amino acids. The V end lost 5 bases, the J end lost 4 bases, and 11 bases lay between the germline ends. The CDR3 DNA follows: TGCAGCGTTACACCGGGACTCACCGGGGAGCTGTTTTTT. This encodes CSVTPGLTGELFF.

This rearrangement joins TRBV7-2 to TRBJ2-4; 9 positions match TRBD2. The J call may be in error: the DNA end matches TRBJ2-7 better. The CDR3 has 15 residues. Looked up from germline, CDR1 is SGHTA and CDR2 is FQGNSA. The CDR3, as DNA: TGTGCCAGCAGCTTAGCGGCGGGGGGGACGTACGAGCAGTACTTC. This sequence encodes CASSLAAGGTYEQYF.

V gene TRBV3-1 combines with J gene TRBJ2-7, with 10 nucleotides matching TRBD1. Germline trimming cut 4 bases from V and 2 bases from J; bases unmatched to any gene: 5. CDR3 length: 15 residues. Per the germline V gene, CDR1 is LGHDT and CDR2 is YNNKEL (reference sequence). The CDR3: CASSPWDRGTYEQYF. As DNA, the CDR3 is TGTGCCAGCAGCCCCTGGGACAGGGGTACCTACGAGCAGTACTTC.

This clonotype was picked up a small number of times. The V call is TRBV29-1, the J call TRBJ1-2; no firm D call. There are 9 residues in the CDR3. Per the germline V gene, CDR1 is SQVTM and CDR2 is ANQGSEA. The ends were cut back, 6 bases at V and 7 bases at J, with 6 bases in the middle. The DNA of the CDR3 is TGCAGCGTGGACCCTGGCTACACCTTC. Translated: CSVDPGYTF.

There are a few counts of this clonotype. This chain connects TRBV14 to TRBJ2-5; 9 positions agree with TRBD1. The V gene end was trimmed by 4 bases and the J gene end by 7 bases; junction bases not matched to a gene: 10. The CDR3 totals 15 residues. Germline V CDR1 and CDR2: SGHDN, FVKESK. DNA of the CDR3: TGTGCCAGCAGCCTCACGGGGGGACAGGGATTGACCCAGTACTTC. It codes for CASSLTGGQGLTQYF.

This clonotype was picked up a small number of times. CDR3 residues: CASSLLGALQETQYF. The CDR3 bases are TGCGCCAGCAGCTTGTTGGGGGCCCTTCAAGAGACCCAGTACTTC. The chain carries TRBV5-1 and TRBJ2-5; possible D gene TRBD1, 6 bases. Germline CDR1 and CDR2: SGHRS and YFSETQ. Trimming pared 1 base from V and 2 bases from J, leaving 12 bases between. The CDR3 contains 15 residues.

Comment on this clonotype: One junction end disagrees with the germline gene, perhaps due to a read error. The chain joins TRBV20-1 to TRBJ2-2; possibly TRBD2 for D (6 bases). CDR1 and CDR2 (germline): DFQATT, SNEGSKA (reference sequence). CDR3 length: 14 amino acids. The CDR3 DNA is TGCAGTGCTCCCAGTCCAGGGAGGTCCGGGGAGTTGTTTTTT. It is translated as CSAPSPGRSGELFF.

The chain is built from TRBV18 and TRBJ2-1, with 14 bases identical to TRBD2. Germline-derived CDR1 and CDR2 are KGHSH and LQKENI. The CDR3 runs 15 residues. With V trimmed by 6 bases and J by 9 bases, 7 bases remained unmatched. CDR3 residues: CASSGLAGGGGEQFF. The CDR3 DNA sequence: TGTGCCAGCTCCGGACTAGCGGGAGGCGGCGGTGAGCAGTTCTTC.

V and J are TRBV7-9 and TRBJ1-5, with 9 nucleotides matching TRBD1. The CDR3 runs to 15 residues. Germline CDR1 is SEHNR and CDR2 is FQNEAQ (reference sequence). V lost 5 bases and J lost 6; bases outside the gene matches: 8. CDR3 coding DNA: TGTGCCAGCAGCGCGACAGGGGGATTCGGTCAGCCCCAGCATTTT. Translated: CASSATGGFGQPQHF. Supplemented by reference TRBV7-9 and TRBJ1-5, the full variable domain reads DTGVSQNPRHKITKRGQNVTFRCDPISEHNRLYWYRQTLGQGPEFLTYFQNEAQLEKSRLLSDRFSAERPKGSFSTLEIQRTEQGDSAMYLCASSATGGFGQPQHFGDGTRLSIL.

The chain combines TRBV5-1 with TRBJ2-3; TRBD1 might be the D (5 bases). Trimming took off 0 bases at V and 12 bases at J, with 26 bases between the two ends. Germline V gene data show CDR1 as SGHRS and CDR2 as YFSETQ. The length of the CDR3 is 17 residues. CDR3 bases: TGCGCCAGCAGCTTGGCCGCAGGGTATGGCACCGCAGCTACACAGTATTTT. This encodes CASSLAAGYGTAATQYF.